These 24 T cell receptor beta chains share one sample of origin, sequenced in a study of Graves' ophthalmopathy and Graves' hyperthyroidism (dated by TCRdb to between 2017 and 2018). These reads were obtained on an Illumina HiSeq 2000. For repertoire sequencing, TCR beta CDR3 regions were amplified from RNA transcripts. The first round was an RT-PCR using HTBI primers with the Qiagen OneStep RT-PCR kit, and this first round was followed by a second-round multiplex PCR, then size selection and purification. TCRdb ran its own pipeline on the public reads, namely fastp trimming at Q25 and MiXCR clone calling, and kept in-frame beta chains. Identical CDR3 proteins give one entry, which carries the most common genes and DNA. The sample table holds under 200,000 distinct CDR3 sequences, of which 30% to 45% were seen once. The biggest ten clones account for less than 6% of the sample. The sample consisted of peripheral blood. The receptors derive from a woman aged 40-49 years with Graves' ophthalmopathy. Donor details come from another sample of the same person, matched by shared clones.

This clonotype came up many times. The rearrangement joins TRBV28 to TRBJ1-5; no definite D call. V dropped 3 bases and J dropped 0 bases, with 15 bases sitting between them. The CDR3 is made up of 17 amino acids. Germline CDR1 is MDHEN and CDR2 is SYDVKM. CDR3 coding DNA: TGTGCCAGCAGTTTGTTGGAGGAAGCGAGTAGCAATCAGCCCCAGCATTTT. As protein: CASSLLEEASSNQPQHF.

The chain has TRBV12-3 or TRBV12-4 and TRBJ2-7; possible D gene TRBD2, 6 bases. V lost 6 bases, J lost 3 bases, and 12 bases lay in between. The CDR3 covers 13 residues. The CDR3 is CASREGYVYEQYF. CDR3 in DNA: TGTGCCAGCAGGGAGGGGTACGTCTACGAGCAGTACTTC.

V and J are TRBV30 and TRBJ2-5; D not certain. The V end was cut by 5 bases, the J end by 2 bases, with 3 bases between. This CDR3 comprises 10 residues. Germline loops: CDR1 GTSNPN, CDR2 SVGIG (reference sequence). CDR3 DNA: TGTGCCTGGCAGCAAGAGACCCAGTACTTC. This encodes CAWQQETQYF.

This clonotype was counted many times. At one end the junction does not follow the germline gene, possibly because of a read error. The rearrangement joins TRBV18 to TRBJ2-7; 8 nucleotides align to TRBD1. The CDR3 has 14 residues. CDR1 and CDR2 from the germline V gene are KGHSH and LQKENI. The CDR3 region is CASSPLQGAGEQYF. CDR3 coding DNA: TGTGCCAGCTCGCCACTCCAGGGGGCTGGAGAGCAGTACTTC.

The table lists this clonotype with many counts. The chain uses TRBV9 and TRBJ1-2, with 7 bases matching TRBD1. Germline CDR1 is SGDLS and CDR2 is YYNGEE. The CDR3 length is 14 residues. V dropped 3 bases and J dropped 8; count of bases not matched to a gene: 10. Here the CDR3 reads CASSGRGEIEGYTF. Written as DNA, the CDR3 is TGTGCCAGCAGCGGCAGGGGGGAAATTGAGGGCTACACCTTC.

This clonotype was recorded many times. The chain couples TRBV6-2 or TRBV6-3 to TRBJ2-5, with TRBD2 matching 12 bases. Germline V gene data show CDR1 as MNHEY and CDR2 as SVGEGT. This CDR3 comprises 15 residues. The junction had 5 bases not matched to a gene; V was cut back by 5 bases and J by 4 bases. The CDR3 DNA is TGTGCCAGCAGTCCACCGGGACTAGCGGGAGAGACCCAGTACTTC. The encoded protein is CASSPPGLAGETQYF.

The V call is TRBV6-2 or TRBV6-3, the J call TRBJ2-7; D is undetermined. The CDR3 is 13 amino acids. The V gene lost 3 bases and the J gene lost 3 bases, with 9 bases spanning the gap. Germline V gene data show CDR1 as MNHEY and CDR2 as SVGEGT. CDR3 nucleotide sequence: TGTGCCAGCAGTTATTTAGGAAACTACGAGCAGTACTTC. The encoded protein is CASSYLGNYEQYF.

This clonotype appeared many times. This sequence joins TRBV24-1 and TRBJ2-2; 13 bases are a match to TRBD2. In germline, CDR1 is KGHDR, CDR2 SFDVKD. The CDR3 has 16 residues. J lost 3 bases, V lost 9 bases, and 6 bases had no gene match. As DNA, the CDR3 is TGTGCCACCGGGACTAGCGGGAATTTTGACACCGGGGAGCTGTTTTTT. Residues: CATGTSGNFDTGELFF.

This clonotype was counted many times. The chain has TRBV15 and TRBJ2-7; 12 bases are a match to TRBD2. V was pared by 6 bases and J by 8 bases, with 8 bases of the junction left unmatched. CDR1 is LNHNV, CDR2 YYDKDF, per germline (reference sequence). This CDR3 is 14 amino acids long. CDR3 in amino acids: CATRETSGSVKQYF. The CDR3 nucleotides are TGTGCCACCAGGGAGACTAGCGGGAGTGTTAAGCAGTACTTC.

The chain couples TRBV6-2 or TRBV6-3 to TRBJ2-7; 8 bases map to TRBD2. The CDR3 totals 15 residues. Germline assignment: CDR1 MNHEY and CDR2 SVGEGT. J was trimmed by 1 base and V by 4 bases; bases with no gene match: 6. DNA of the CDR3: TGTGCCAGCAGTTCTCTAGCGGGTGTTTCCTACGAGCAGTACTTC. Translating gives CASSSLAGVSYEQYF.

The V gene is TRBV6-1, the J gene TRBJ1-1; possible D gene TRBD1, 6 bases. CDR1 and CDR2 (germline): MNHNS, SASEGT. The CDR3 totals 12 residues. The V gene lost 10 bases and the J gene lost 5 bases, with 14 bases spanning the gap. CDR3: CATKVRGTEAFF. The CDR3 DNA reads TGTGCCACCAAGGTAAGGGGGACTGAAGCTTTCTTT.

The genes are TRBV7-3 and TRBJ2-2; D tentatively fits TRBD1 or TRBD2 (6 bases each). Germline V gene lookup returns CDR1 SGHTA and CDR2 FQGTGA. V was shortened by 6 bases and J by 1 base, with 15 bases between the two germline ends. This CDR3 has 16 amino acids. The CDR3: CASSSTGGLNTGELFF. The CDR3 coding sequence is TGTGCCAGCAGTTCAACCGGGGGCCTGAACACCGGGGAGCTGTTTTTT.

This clonotype was recorded many times. The chain combines TRBV28 with TRBJ1-1; no clear D gene. Germline assignment: CDR1 MDHEN and CDR2 SYDVKM. This CDR3 is 11 amino acids long. V shed 8 bases and J shed 5 bases, with 9 bases lying between them. CDR3 bases: TGTGCCAGCTCACTTTCTACTGAAGCTTTCTTT. It yields the protein CASSLSTEAFF.

The CDR3 DNA sequence: TGTGCCAGCAGTTACTCGAAGGGTGCAGGTACTTCTACTGGCTACACCTTC. Protein product: CASSYSKGAGTSTGYTF. The chain links TRBV6-5 to TRBJ1-2, with D hard to call. The CDR3 extends over 17 amino acids. With 0 bases removed from V and 7 bases from J, the gap between germline ends came to 21 bases. From germline, CDR1 is MNHEY and CDR2 SVGAGI.

The V gene is TRBV6-2 or TRBV6-3, the J gene TRBJ1-1; TRBD1 is a possible D gene (5 bases). Germline CDR1 and CDR2: MNHEY and SVGEGT. Trimming pared 2 bases from V and 8 bases from J, leaving 15 bases between. This CDR3 spans 14 amino acids. The CDR3, as DNA: TGTGCCAGCAGTTACGCTGGAGGGACTTCGGAAGCTTTCTTT. It codes for CASSYAGGTSEAFF.

This clonotype was counted ten times or more. The J gene is TRBJ2-2, the V gene TRBV20-1; D is perhaps TRBD1 (5 bases). Germline lookup yields CDR1 DFQATT and CDR2 SNEGSKA (reference sequence). CDR3 length: 14 amino acids. V was clipped by 5 bases and J by 5 bases, with 15 bases between them. CDR3 DNA: TGCAGTGCTTACAAATCAGGGATTACCGGGGAGCTGTTTTTT. Residues: CSAYKSGITGELFF.

The sample holds many counts of this clonotype. The rearrangement joins TRBV27 to TRBJ2-7; 9 nucleotides align to TRBD1. Germline V gives CDR1 MNHEY, CDR2 SMNVEV (reference sequence). The CDR3 is 13 residues long. With 6 bases clipped from V and 2 bases from J, the junction kept 2 bases outside the gene matches. The CDR3 is CASRRQGAYEQYF. The CDR3 DNA reads as TGTGCCAGCAGGCGACAGGGGGCCTACGAGCAGTACTTC.

The chain combines TRBV5-1 with TRBJ2-7; D unclear. Germline assignment: CDR1 SGHRS and CDR2 YFSETQ. The CDR3 is 13 residues long. The V end was cut by 7 bases, the J end by 2 bases, with 13 bases between. This CDR3 reads CASSLPGAYEQYF. The DNA of the CDR3 is TGCGCCAGCTCCCTTCCAGGTGCCTACGAGCAGTACTTC.

The J gene is TRBJ2-5, the V gene TRBV28, with 10 positions matching TRBD2. The V and J ends lost 10 bases and 1 base, in that order; junction bases with no gene match: 15. The CDR3 length is 17 residues. Per germline, CDR1 MDHEN and CDR2 SYDVKM. The CDR3: CAIQRPLAGGIQETQYF. The CDR3 DNA reads TGTGCCATTCAACGACCCTTAGCGGGAGGCATCCAAGAGACCCAGTACTTC.

There are many counts of this clonotype. The CDR3 sequence is CASSQESFDYKETQYF. The CDR3 bases are TGCGCCAGCAGCCAAGAATCGTTCGACTACAAAGAGACCCAGTACTTC. V usage is TRBV4-1 and J usage is TRBJ2-5, with D perhaps TRBD2 (5 bases). V lost 0 bases to trimming and J lost 3 bases, with 14 bases between them. Germline V CDR1 and CDR2: MGHRA, YSYEKL. The CDR3 extends over 16 amino acids.

In its sample, this clonotype was seen many times. This rearrangement joins TRBV7-2 to TRBJ2-7; no clear D gene. CDR1 is SGHTA and CDR2 is FQGNSA in the germline V gene. The CDR3 runs to 15 residues. V was clipped by 1 base and J by 0 bases, with 10 bases between them. The CDR3 region is CASSLVGMSSYEQYF. The DNA for the CDR3 is TGTGCCAGCAGCTTAGTTGGCATGAGCTCCTACGAGCAGTACTTC. Full variable domain (remainder filled in from reference TRBV7-2 and TRBJ2-7): GAGVSQSPSNKVTEKGKDVELRCDPISGHTALYWYRQSLGQGLEFLIYFQGNSAPDKSGLPSDRFSAERTGGSVSTLTIQRTQQEDSAVYLCASSLVGMSSYEQYFGPGTRLTVT.

The CDR3 is CASSRTFSSGNTIYF. Written as DNA, the CDR3 is TGTGCCAGCAGTAGGACCTTCAGCTCTGGAAACACCATATATTTT. The chain uses TRBV27 and TRBJ1-3, with unresolved D. The CDR3 is 15 amino acids. From germline, CDR1 is MNHEY and CDR2 SMNVEV (reference sequence). V was shortened by 5 bases and J by 0 bases, with 11 bases between the two germline ends.

This clonotype was found many times. The chain couples TRBV28 to TRBJ1-5; 8 bases are shared with TRBD1. The germline V gene encodes CDR1 MDHEN and CDR2 SYDVKM. After removal of 7 bases from V and 6 bases from J, the junction contained 11 bases not matched to a gene. The CDR3 has 15 amino acids. CDR3 region: CASIQGGAGGQPQHF. CDR3 DNA: TGTGCCAGCATACAGGGGGGGGCTGGCGGTCAGCCCCAGCATTTT.

This clonotype was counted many times. The J gene is TRBJ1-2, the V gene TRBV5-1; 12 nucleotides line up with TRBD1. V lost 1 base, J lost 6 bases, and 4 bases stayed unmatched. Germline V gene data show CDR1 as SGHRS and CDR2 as YFSETQ. The CDR3 runs to 15 residues. The CDR3 protein is CASSLWGQGADGYTF. The CDR3 DNA is TGCGCCAGCAGCTTGTGGGGACAGGGGGCAGATGGCTACACCTTC.